The 26 T cell receptor beta chains below come from one sample, sequenced in a study of cytomegalovirus exposure and HLA in healthy donors. A multiplex PCR was run with 60 Vbeta primers and 13 Jbeta primers. Method: immunoSEQ multiplex PCR; TCRdb's copy keeps in-frame clones and lacks some. Of 150,000 to 200,000 clones listed, around 80% are singletons. Sample: PBMCs. The receptors come from a young man in good health and CMV-seronegative.

The V gene is TRBV19, the J gene TRBJ1-1, with a weak D call TRBD1 (6 bases). This CDR3 is 17 amino acids long. Germline loops: CDR1 LNHDA, CDR2 SQIVND (reference sequence). Trimming shortened V by 7 bases and J by 0 bases, and 21 bases separated the two germline ends. The CDR3 DNA follows: TGTGCCAGTACCATCGGCAGGGGAACAGAAATGAACACTGAAGCTTTCTTT. Translated: CASTIGRGTEMNTEAFF.

The genes are TRBV7-9 and TRBJ2-1, with D possibly TRBD1 on 6 matching bases. V was trimmed by 2 bases and J by 9 bases, leaving 11 bases between them. The CDR3 is 13 residues long. Looked up from germline, CDR1 is SEHNR and CDR2 is FQNEAQ (reference sequence). CDR3 in DNA: TGTGCCAGCAGCTTACTACAGGGTAGTGAGCAGTTCTTC. It codes for CASSLLQGSEQFF.

The chain employs TRBV19 and TRBJ2-1, with 9 bases fitting TRBD1. V trimming: 5 bases; J trimming: 3 bases; junction bases outside the gene matches: 5. Germline V CDR1 and CDR2: LNHDA, SQIVND (reference sequence). The CDR3 loop spans 15 amino acids. The CDR3 reads CASSARDRVYNEQFF. The CDR3 nucleotides are TGTGCCAGTAGTGCCCGGGACAGGGTCTACAATGAGCAGTTCTTC.

This clone turned up a few times. The chain links TRBV15 to TRBJ2-1; D gene unclear. V was shortened by 0 bases and J by 1 base, with 7 bases between the two germline ends. The CDR3 length is 15 residues. Germline loops: CDR1 LNHNV, CDR2 YYDKDF (reference sequence). The CDR3 protein is CATSRDVPSYNEQFF. CDR3 sequence (DNA): TGTGCCACCAGCAGAGATGTCCCATCCTACAATGAGCAGTTCTTC.

The chain combines TRBV7-3 with TRBJ2-2, with 7 positions matching TRBD1. Trimming took 7 bases from V and 5 from J; bases not matched to a gene: 10. This CDR3 spans 15 amino acids. Germline V gene lookup returns CDR1 SGHTA and CDR2 FQGTGA. The DNA for the CDR3 is TGTGCCAGCAACCAGTTAGGGGGCAAGACCGGGGAGCTGTTTTTT. As protein: CASNQLGGKTGELFF.

This chain connects TRBV9 to TRBJ2-7, with D perhaps TRBD1 (7 bases). V was cut by 4 bases and J by 3 bases, with 11 bases left in between. The germline V gene encodes CDR1 SGDLS and CDR2 YYNGEE. This CDR3 has 13 amino acids. The CDR3 sequence: CASSPRDSYEQYF. The CDR3 DNA sequence: TGTGCCAGCAGCCCGCGGGACAGCTACGAGCAGTACTTC.

Turning to this clone: The junction does not match germline at one end; this may be a read error. The chain employs TRBV6-5 and TRBJ2-7; 9 bases fit TRBD2. Per the germline V gene, CDR1 is MNHEY and CDR2 is SVGAGI. The length of the CDR3 is 13 residues. The CDR3 here is CASSYSPSGAPSF. The CDR3 DNA reads as TGTGCCAGCAGTTACTCTCCTAGCGGGGCCCCTTCCTTC.

The chain joins TRBV4-1 to TRBJ2-7, with TRBD2 as a possible D gene (6 bases). This CDR3 has 16 residues. Trimming cost V 0 bases and J 3 bases, with 15 bases left between them. Per the germline V gene, CDR1 is MGHRA and CDR2 is YSYEKL. The chain's CDR3 is CASSQENRWGDYEQYF. For the CDR3, the DNA is TGCGCCAGCAGCCAAGAAAATAGGTGGGGGGACTACGAGCAGTACTTC.

The chain couples TRBV5-4 to TRBJ2-5; TRBD1 matches 10 bases. Germline CDR1 reads SGHNT; CDR2 reads YYREEE (reference sequence). V was clipped by 4 bases and J by 5 bases; unmatched bases: 11. This CDR3 contains 16 residues. CDR3 DNA sequence: TGTGCCAGCAGCCCGAACCGGGACAGGGGTGAGGAGACCCAGTACTTC. Amino acids: CASSPNRDRGEETQYF. The entire variable domain, with the rest obtained from reference TRBV5-4 and TRBJ2-5, is as follows: ETGVTQSPTHLIKTRGQQVTLRCSSQSGHNTVSWYQQALGQGPQFIFQYYREEENGRGNFPPRFSGLQFPNYSSELNVNALELDDSALYLCASSPNRDRGEETQYFGPGTRLLVL.

J is TRBJ2-5 and V is TRBV5-4, with TRBD2 identical over 7 bases. The CDR3 contains 15 residues. Germline V CDR1 and CDR2: SGHNT, YYREEE (reference sequence). J lost 4 bases, V lost 4 bases, and 10 bases had no gene match. The CDR3 nucleotides are TGTGCCAGCAGCATGAGACTAGCCGGACGAGAGACCCAGTACTTC. Its translation: CASSMRLAGRETQYF.

Only a few counts were recorded for this clone. The rearrangement joins TRBV7-9 to TRBJ1-1; D is uncertain. The V end was cut by 1 base, the J end by 1 base, with 10 bases between. The V gene's germline CDR1 is SEHNR and CDR2 FQNEAQ (reference sequence). The CDR3 is made up of 15 amino acids. DNA of the CDR3: TGTGCCAGCAGCTTAGAGGTTGGGAGGAACACTGAAGCTTTCTTT. Translating gives CASSLEVGRNTEAFF.

The CDR3 is CASSLAVSGYTF. The CDR3 DNA sequence: TGTGCCAGCAGCTTAGCGGTGAGCGGCTACACCTTC. The chain links TRBV7-2 to TRBJ1-2; D is unclear. V was cut by 0 bases and J by 8 bases, with 7 bases left in between. The CDR3 runs 12 residues. Germline-derived CDR1 and CDR2 are SGHTA and FQGNSA.

V usage is TRBV4-1 and J usage is TRBJ2-4, with a tentative D call TRBD1 (6 bases). Trimming cost V 4 bases and J 4 bases, with 17 bases left between them. This CDR3 region has 16 residues. In germline, CDR1 is MGHRA, CDR2 YSYEKL. In nucleotides, the CDR3 is TGCGCCAGCAGCCTAACAGGGAGCGTTCCTAAAAACATTCAGTACTTC. This sequence encodes CASSLTGSVPKNIQYF.

The chain employs TRBV2 and TRBJ2-3, with 10 nucleotides matching TRBD1. The CDR3 spans 15 residues. V shed 6 bases, J shed 2 bases, and the junction held 5 bases outside the gene matches. The germline CDR1 and CDR2 sequences are SNHLY and FYNNEI. The CDR3 coding sequence is TGTGCCAGCAGGGGGACAGGGGCTCCCACAGATACGCAGTATTTT. Its protein is CASRGTGAPTDTQYF.

V usage is TRBV10-3 and J usage is TRBJ2-1; maybe TRBD1 (5 bases). V dropped 0 bases and J dropped 10 bases, with 10 bases sitting between them. The CDR3 length is 13 residues. Germline loops: CDR1 ENHRY, CDR2 SYGVKD. The CDR3 is CAISESGAGEQFF. The CDR3 bases are TGTGCCATCAGTGAGTCAGGGGCTGGGGAGCAGTTCTTC.

Turning to this clone: Its ends do not fully match the called genes, so a read error is possible. V and J are TRBV7-9 and TRBJ2-1; 9 bases are shared with TRBD1. The germline gives CDR1 SEHNR, CDR2 FQNEAQ (reference sequence). The CDR3 sequence is 17 residues long. The CDR3 region has the DNA TGTTCCAGCAGCTCCTGGAGGGGACAGGGACCCTACAATGAGCAGTTCTTC. It codes for CSSSSWRGQGPYNEQFF. Full variable domain (rest looked up from reference TRBV7-9 and TRBJ2-1): DTGVSQNPRHKITKRGQNVTFRCDPISEHNRLYWYRQTLGQGPEFLTYFQNEAQLEKSRLLSDRFSAERPKGSFSTLEIQRTEQGDSAMYLCSSSSWRGQGPYNEQFFGPGTRLTVL.

The chain joins TRBV15 to TRBJ2-2, with TRBD1 matching 10 bases. CDR1 and CDR2 (germline): LNHNV, YYDKDF (reference sequence). This CDR3 has 17 amino acids. The J segment lost 5 bases and the V segment lost 1 base, leaving 7 bases of the junction unmatched. CDR3 region: CATSRGRGQGLTGELFF. Written as DNA, the CDR3 is TGTGCCACCAGCAGAGGCCGGGGACAGGGGTTAACCGGGGAGCTGTTTTTT.

The V call is TRBV6-1, the J call TRBJ2-1, with TRBD1 matching over 10 bases. The CDR3 is made up of 15 amino acids. Trimming removed 6 bases from V and 2 bases from J; junction bases left unmatched: 4. The germline V gene encodes CDR1 MNHNS and CDR2 SASEGT. The CDR3 reads CASRSGTGAYNEQFF. The CDR3 bases are TGTGCCAGCAGATCCGGGACAGGGGCCTACAATGAGCAGTTCTTC.

V usage is TRBV7-8 and J usage is TRBJ2-3, with a tentative D call TRBD1 (5 bases). V gave up 1 base and J gave up 0 bases, with 20 bases separating them. The CDR3 runs 19 residues. The germline CDR1 and CDR2 sequences are SGHVS and FQNEAQ. The CDR3 loop is CASSLDEYGRGSSTDTQYF. The CDR3 DNA is TGTGCCAGCAGCTTAGACGAATATGGAAGGGGTTCTAGCACAGATACGCAGTATTTT.

This clone was seen a single time. This chain uses TRBV15 with TRBJ2-5, with no clear D. This CDR3 has 15 residues. Germline CDR1 LNHNV, CDR2 YYDKDF (reference sequence). V was cut by 1 base and J by 4 bases, with 13 bases left in between. The CDR3 loop is CATSRVPNPGETQYF. In DNA form, the CDR3 reads TGTGCCACCAGCAGAGTTCCCAACCCGGGAGAGACCCAGTACTTC.

This rearrangement joins TRBV18 to TRBJ1-5, with D perhaps matching TRBD1 (5 bases). This CDR3 comprises 15 residues. V gave up 1 base and J gave up 3 bases, with 10 bases separating them. From germline, CDR1 is KGHSH and CDR2 LQKENI. The CDR3 here is CASSPQPGNNQPQHF. The CDR3, as DNA: TGTGCCAGCTCACCACAGCCAGGGAACAATCAGCCCCAGCATTTT.

The chain uses TRBV30 and TRBJ2-3; D call uncertain. There are 13 residues in the CDR3. With 4 bases removed from V and 3 bases from J, the gap between germline ends came to 11 bases. The germline V gene encodes CDR1 GTSNPN and CDR2 SVGIG (reference sequence). The CDR3 loop reads CAWNRFRTDTQYF. The CDR3 nucleotides are TGTGCCTGGAACCGGTTTCGGACAGATACGCAGTATTTT. Full variable domain (rest looked up from reference TRBV30 and TRBJ2-3): SQTIHQWPATLVQPVGSPLSLECTVEGTSNPNLYWYRQAAGRGLQLLFYSVGIGQISSEVPQNLSASRPQDRQFILSSKKLLLSDSGFYLCAWNRFRTDTQYFGPGTRLTVL.

This clone was detected once. The chain links TRBV7-8 to TRBJ2-5; D call uncertain. Per the germline V gene, CDR1 is SGHVS and CDR2 is FQNEAQ. V gave up 1 base and J gave up 5 bases, with 8 bases separating them. The CDR3 is 13 residues long. The CDR3 here is CASSLGAVETQYF. The CDR3 DNA reads TGTGCCAGCAGCTTAGGAGCTGTGGAGACCCAGTACTTC.

V gene TRBV19 combines with J gene TRBJ1-1; D is ambiguous. The CDR3 contains 14 residues. Looked up from germline, CDR1 is LNHDA and CDR2 is SQIVND (reference sequence). V shed 3 bases and J shed 4 bases, with 12 bases lying between them. The CDR3 nucleotides read TGTGCCAGTAGTATGCCCGGGTTGAGCACTGAAGCTTTCTTT. Amino acid sequence: CASSMPGLSTEAFF.

V usage is TRBV5-6 and J usage is TRBJ2-5; 14 bases are a match to TRBD2. CDR3 length equals 18 residues. After removal of 4 bases from V and 2 bases from J, the junction contained 10 bases not matched to a gene. CDR1 is SGHDT, CDR2 YYEEEE, per germline. The CDR3 here is CASSPTSGGAIRQETQYF. The DNA for the CDR3 is TGTGCCAGCAGCCCGACTAGCGGGGGGGCTATTCGTCAAGAGACCCAGTACTTC.

The table lists this clone with a few counts. The V and J genes are TRBV5-4 and TRBJ2-5; 12 nucleotides match TRBD2. The V gene end was trimmed by 3 bases and the J gene end by 5 bases; junction bases not matched to a gene: 8. The CDR3 covers 16 residues. Looked up from germline, CDR1 is SGHNT and CDR2 is YYREEE (reference sequence). The CDR3 coding sequence is TGTGCCAGCAGCTCTAGACTAGCGGGAGAGAAGGAGACCCAGTACTTC. As protein: CASSSRLAGEKETQYF.